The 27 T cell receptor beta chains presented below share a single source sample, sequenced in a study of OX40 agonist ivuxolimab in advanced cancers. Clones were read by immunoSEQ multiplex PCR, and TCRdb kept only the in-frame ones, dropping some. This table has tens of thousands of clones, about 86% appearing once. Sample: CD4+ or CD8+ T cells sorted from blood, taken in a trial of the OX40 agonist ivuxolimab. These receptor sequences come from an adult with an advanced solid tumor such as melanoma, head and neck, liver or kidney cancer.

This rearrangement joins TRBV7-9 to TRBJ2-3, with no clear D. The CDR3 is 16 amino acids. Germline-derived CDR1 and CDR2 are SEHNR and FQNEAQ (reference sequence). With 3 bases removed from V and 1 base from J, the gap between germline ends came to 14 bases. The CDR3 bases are TGTGCCAGCAGCTTCGGGCAAATTCGCGGCACAGATACGCAGTATTTT. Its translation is CASSFGQIRGTDTQYF.

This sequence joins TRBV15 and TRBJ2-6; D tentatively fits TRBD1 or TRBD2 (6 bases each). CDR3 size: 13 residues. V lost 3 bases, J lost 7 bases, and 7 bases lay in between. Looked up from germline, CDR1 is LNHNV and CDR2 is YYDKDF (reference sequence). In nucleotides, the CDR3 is TGTGCCACCAGCAGGGGGGGCGCCAACGTCCTGACTTTC. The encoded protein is CATSRGGANVLTF.

CDR3 in DNA: TGTGCCAGCAGGGACACCTCCTACGAGCAGTACTTC. Protein sequence: CASRDTSYEQYF. The chain has TRBV28 and TRBJ2-7; perhaps TRBD1 as D (5 bases). Trimming pared 6 bases from V and 0 bases from J, leaving 6 bases between. Germline values: CDR1 MDHEN, CDR2 SYDVKM. The CDR3 length is 12 residues.

The CDR3 DNA follows: TGTGCCAGTAGTTCACGGACAGGGAGTGAGCAGTTCTTC. It codes for CASSSRTGSEQFF. This chain uses TRBV19 with TRBJ2-1; TRBD1 matches 8 bases. The CDR3 is made up of 13 amino acids. Trimming cost V 5 bases and J 9 bases; bases outside gene matches: 6. Germline assignment: CDR1 LNHDA and CDR2 SQIVND (reference sequence).

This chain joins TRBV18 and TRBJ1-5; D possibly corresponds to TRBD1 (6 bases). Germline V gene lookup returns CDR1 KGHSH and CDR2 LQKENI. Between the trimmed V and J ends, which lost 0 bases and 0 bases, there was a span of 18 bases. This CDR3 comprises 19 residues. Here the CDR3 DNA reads TGTGCCAGCTCACCACCTGCCCCCGGGACATCCGATAGCAATCAGCCCCAGCATTTT. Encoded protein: CASSPPAPGTSDSNQPQHF.

As DNA, the CDR3 is TGTGCCAGCAGAACTAGCGGACAAGAGACCCAGTACTTC. Protein: CASRTSGQETQYF. The chain carries TRBV6-1 and TRBJ2-5; 8 bases align to TRBD2. CDR3 size: 13 residues. CDR1 MNHNS and CDR2 SASEGT come from the germline V gene. Trimming took 6 bases from V and 2 from J; bases not matched to a gene: 2.

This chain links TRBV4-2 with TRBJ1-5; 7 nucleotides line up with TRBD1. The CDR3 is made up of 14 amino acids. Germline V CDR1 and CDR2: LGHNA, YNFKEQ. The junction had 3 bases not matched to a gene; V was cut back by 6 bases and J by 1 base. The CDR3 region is CASSVQGSNQPQHF. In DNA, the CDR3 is TGTGCCAGCAGTGTACAGGGGAGCAATCAGCCCCAGCATTTT.

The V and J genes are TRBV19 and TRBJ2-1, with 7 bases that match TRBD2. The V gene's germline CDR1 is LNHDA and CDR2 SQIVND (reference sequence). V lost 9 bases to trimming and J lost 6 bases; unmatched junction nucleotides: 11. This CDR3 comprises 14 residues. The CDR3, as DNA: TGTGCCAGCGGGAGGACAAGGGTCTTCAATGAGCAGTTCTTC. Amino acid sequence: CASGRTRVFNEQFF.

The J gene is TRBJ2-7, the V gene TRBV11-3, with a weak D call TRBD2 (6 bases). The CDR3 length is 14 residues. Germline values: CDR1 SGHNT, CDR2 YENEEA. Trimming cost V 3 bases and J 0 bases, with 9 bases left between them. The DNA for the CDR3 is TGTGCCAGCAGCTTTCTACTAGCCTCCTACGAGCAGTACTTC. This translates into CASSFLLASYEQYF.

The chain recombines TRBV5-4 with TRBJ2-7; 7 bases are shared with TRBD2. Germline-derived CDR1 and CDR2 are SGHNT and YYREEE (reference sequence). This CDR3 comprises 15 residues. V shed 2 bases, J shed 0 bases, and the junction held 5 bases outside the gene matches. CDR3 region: CASSLGGSGSYEQYF. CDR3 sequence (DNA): TGTGCCAGCAGCTTAGGCGGGAGTGGCTCCTACGAGCAGTACTTC.

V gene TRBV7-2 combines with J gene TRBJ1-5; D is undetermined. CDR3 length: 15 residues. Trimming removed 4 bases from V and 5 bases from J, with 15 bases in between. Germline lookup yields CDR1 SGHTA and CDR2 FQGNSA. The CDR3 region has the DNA TGTGCCAGCAGCTCAAGCGGGAGGAGGGATCAGCCCCAGCATTTT. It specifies CASSSSGRRDQPQHF.

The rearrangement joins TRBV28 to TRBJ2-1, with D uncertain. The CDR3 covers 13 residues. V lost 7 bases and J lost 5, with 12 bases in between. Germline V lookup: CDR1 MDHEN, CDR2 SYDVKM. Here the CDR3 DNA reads TGTGCCAGCATTCAACTGGCCCACAATGAGCAGTTCTTC. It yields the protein CASIQLAHNEQFF.

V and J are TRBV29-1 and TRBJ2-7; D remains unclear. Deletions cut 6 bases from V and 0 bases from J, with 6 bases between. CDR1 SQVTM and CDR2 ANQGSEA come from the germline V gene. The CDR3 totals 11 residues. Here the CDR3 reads CSVQSSYEQYF. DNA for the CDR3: TGCAGCGTACAAAGCTCCTACGAGCAGTACTTC.

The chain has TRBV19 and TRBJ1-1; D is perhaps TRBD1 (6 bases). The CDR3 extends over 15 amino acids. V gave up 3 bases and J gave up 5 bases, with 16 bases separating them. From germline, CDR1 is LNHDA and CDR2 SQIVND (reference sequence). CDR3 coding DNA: TGTGCCAGTAGTATGGGTAGGGGGGCAGGGACTGAAGCTTTCTTT. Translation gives CASSMGRGAGTEAFF.

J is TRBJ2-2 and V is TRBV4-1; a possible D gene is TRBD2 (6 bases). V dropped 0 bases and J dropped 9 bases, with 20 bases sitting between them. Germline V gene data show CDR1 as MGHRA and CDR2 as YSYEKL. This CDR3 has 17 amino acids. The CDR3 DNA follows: TGCGCCAGCAGCCAAGATGCCCCTAGCGAGGGCAGTCGGGAGCTGTTTTTT. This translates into CASSQDAPSEGSRELFF.

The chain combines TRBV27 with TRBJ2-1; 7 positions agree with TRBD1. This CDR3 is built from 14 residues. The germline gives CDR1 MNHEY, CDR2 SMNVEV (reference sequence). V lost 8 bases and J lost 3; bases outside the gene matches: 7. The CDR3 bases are TGTGCCAGCGGTGACAGGGCTTACTACAATGAGCAGTTCTTC. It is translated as CASGDRAYYNEQFF.

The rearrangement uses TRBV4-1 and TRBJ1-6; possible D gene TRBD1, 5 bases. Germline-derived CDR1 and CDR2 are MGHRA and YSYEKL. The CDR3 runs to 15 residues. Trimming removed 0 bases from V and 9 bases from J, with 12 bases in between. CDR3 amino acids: CASSQEGDSGSPLHF. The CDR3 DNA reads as TGCGCCAGCAGCCAAGAGGGGGATTCCGGTTCACCCCTCCACTTT.

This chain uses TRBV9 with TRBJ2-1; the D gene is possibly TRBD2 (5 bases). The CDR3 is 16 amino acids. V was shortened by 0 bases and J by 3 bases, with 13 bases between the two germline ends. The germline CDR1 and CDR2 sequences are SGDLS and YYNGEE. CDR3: CASSVDASNIYNEQFF. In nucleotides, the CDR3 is TGTGCCAGCAGCGTAGATGCTAGCAACATCTACAATGAGCAGTTCTTC.

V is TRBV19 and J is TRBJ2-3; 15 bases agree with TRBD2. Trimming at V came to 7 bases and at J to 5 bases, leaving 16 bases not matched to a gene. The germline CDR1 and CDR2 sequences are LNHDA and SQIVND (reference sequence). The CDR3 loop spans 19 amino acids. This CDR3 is CASTRTSGRARHLQDTQYF. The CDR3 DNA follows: TGTGCCAGTACTAGGACTAGCGGGAGGGCCAGGCATCTTCAAGATACGCAGTATTTT.

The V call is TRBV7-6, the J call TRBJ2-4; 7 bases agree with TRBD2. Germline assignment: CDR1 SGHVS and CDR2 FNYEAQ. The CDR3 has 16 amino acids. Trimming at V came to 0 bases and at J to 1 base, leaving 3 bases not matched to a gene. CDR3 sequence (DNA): TGTGCCAGCAGCTTAGCTGCGGGAGCGGCCAAAAACATTCAGTACTTC. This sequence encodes CASSLAAGAAKNIQYF.

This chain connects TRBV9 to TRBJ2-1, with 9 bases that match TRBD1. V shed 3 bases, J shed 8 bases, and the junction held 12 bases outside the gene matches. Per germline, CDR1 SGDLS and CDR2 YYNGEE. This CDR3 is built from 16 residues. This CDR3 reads CASSDTGTGSFDEQFF. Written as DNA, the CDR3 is TGTGCCAGCAGCGACACCGGGACAGGGAGTTTCGATGAGCAGTTCTTC.

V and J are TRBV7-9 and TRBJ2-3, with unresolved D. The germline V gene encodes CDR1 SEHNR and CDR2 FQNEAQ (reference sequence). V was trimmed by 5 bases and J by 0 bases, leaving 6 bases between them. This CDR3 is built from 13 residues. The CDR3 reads CASSIPSTDTQYF. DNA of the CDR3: TGTGCCAGCAGCATCCCTAGCACAGATACGCAGTATTTT.

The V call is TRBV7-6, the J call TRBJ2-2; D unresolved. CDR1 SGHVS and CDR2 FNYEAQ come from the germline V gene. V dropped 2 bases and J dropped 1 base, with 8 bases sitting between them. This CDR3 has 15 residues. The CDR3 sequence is CASSLRAQNTGELFF. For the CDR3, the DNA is TGTGCCAGCAGCTTACGGGCCCAGAACACCGGGGAGCTGTTTTTT.

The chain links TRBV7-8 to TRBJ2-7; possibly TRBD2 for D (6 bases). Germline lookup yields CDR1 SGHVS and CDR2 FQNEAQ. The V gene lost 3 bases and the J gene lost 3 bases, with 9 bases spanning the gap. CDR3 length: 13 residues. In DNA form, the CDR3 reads TGTGCCAGCAGCTTTACGGGAGACTACGAGCAGTACTTC. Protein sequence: CASSFTGDYEQYF.

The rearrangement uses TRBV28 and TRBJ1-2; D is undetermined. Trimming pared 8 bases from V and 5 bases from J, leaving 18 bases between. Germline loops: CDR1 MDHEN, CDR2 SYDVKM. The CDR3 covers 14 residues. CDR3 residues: CASSLIGSGYGYTF. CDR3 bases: TGTGCCAGCTCCCTAATTGGCTCGGGGTATGGCTACACCTTC.

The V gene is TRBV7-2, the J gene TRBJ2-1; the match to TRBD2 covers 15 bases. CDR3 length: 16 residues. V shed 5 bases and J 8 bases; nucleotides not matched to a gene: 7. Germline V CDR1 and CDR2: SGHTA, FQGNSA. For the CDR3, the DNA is TGTGCCAGCAGCCTGAGGACTAGCGGGAGGGGGTATGAGCAGTTCTTC. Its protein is CASSLRTSGRGYEQFF.

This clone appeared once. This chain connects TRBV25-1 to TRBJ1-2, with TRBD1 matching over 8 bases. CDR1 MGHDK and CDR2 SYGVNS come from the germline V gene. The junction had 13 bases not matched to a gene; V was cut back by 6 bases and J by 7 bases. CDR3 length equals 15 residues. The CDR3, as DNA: TGTGCCAGCAGCACAAAACAGCAGGGGGCTAGTGGCTACACCTTC. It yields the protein CASSTKQQGASGYTF.